The rows below give T cell receptor beta chains drawn from one sample of a study of T cell responses to AZD1222 COVID-19 vaccine. Using immunoSEQ multiplex PCR, the repertoire was profiled, and TCRdb retains in-frame clones only, with some absent. The sample comprises fewer than 120,000 clones, roughly 90% of which are singletons, and 1.6% rests with the top ten. The source material was peripheral blood, sampled on day 0 of AZD1222 vaccination. The source is an adult in good health. The CDR3 runs from the conserved cysteine through the conserved F or W. A D gene is named only where the DNA matches it firmly. Clone size, where shown, is once, few, many, or a class for clones that have expanded.

V gene: TRBV6-5; clone size: -; J gene: TRBJ1-1; D gene: -; CDR3 protein: CASSYRMNTEAFF; CDR3 DNA: TGTGCCAGCAGTTATCGGATGAACACTGAAGCTTTCTTT
V gene: TRBV2; clone size: -; J gene: TRBJ1-4; D gene: -; CDR3 protein: CASTIPAAVNEKLFF; CDR3 DNA: TGTGCCAGCACCATCCCGGCGGCAGTTAATGAAAAACTGTTTTTT
V gene: TRBV7-9; clone size: few; J gene: TRBJ1-2; D gene: TRBD1; CDR3 protein: CASSRDRGNYGYTF; CDR3 DNA: TGTGCCAGCAGCCGTGACAGGGGAAACTATGGCTACACCTTC
V gene: TRBV5-1; clone size: -; J gene: TRBJ1-5; D gene: -; CDR3 protein: CEGWDQPQHF; CDR3 DNA: TGCGAGGGGTGGGATCAGCCCCAGCATTTT
V gene: TRBV5-5; clone size: -; J gene: TRBJ2-1; D gene: -; CDR3 protein: CASNGGTGEQFF; CDR3 DNA: TGTGCCAGCAACGGGGGAACCGGTGAGCAGTTCTTC
V gene: TRBV12-5; clone size: few; J gene: TRBJ1-3; D gene: -; CDR3 protein: CASGLTPRANTIYF; CDR3 DNA: TGTGCTAGTGGTTTGACTCCCAGGGCTAACACCATATATTTT
V gene: TRBV7-2; clone size: -; J gene: TRBJ1-2; D gene: -; CDR3 protein: CASSRDVGYGYTF; CDR3 DNA: TGTGCCAGCAGCCGCGACGTGGGGTATGGCTACACCTTC
V gene: TRBV6-5; clone size: few; J gene: TRBJ1-1; D gene: -; CDR3 protein: CASSYSAGTTEAFF; CDR3 DNA: TGTGCCAGCAGTTACTCGGCGGGGACCACTGAAGCTTTCTTT
V gene: TRBV19; clone size: -; J gene: TRBJ2-5; D gene: -; CDR3 protein: CASSMGTETQYF; CDR3 DNA: TGTGCCAGTAGTATGGGGACGGAGACCCAGTACTTC
V gene: TRBV20-1; clone size: -; J gene: TRBJ1-2; D gene: -; CDR3 protein: CSASSGTNYGYTF; CDR3 DNA: TGCAGTGCTAGTTCCGGGACAAACTATGGCTACACCTTC
V gene: TRBV2; clone size: -; J gene: TRBJ2-6; D gene: TRBD1; CDR3 protein: CASSGDRASSSGANVLTF; CDR3 DNA: TGTGCCAGCAGCGGGGACAGGGCTAGCAGCTCTGGGGCCAACGTCCTGACTTTC
V gene: TRBV20-1; clone size: few; J gene: TRBJ1-2; D gene: -; CDR3 protein: CSARDGYTF; CDR3 DNA: TGCAGTGCTAGGGATGGCTACACCTTC
V gene: TRBV5-8; clone size: few; J gene: TRBJ2-1; D gene: -; CDR3 protein: CASLQYNEQFF; CDR3 DNA: TGTGCCAGCCTCCAGTACAATGAGCAGTTCTTC
V gene: TRBV13; clone size: -; J gene: TRBJ1-1; D gene: -; CDR3 protein: CASSLAQSNEAFF; CDR3 DNA: TGTGCCAGCAGCTTAGCGCAGTCTAATGAAGCTTTCTTT
V gene: TRBV5-6; clone size: -; J gene: TRBJ1-5; D gene: -; CDR3 protein: CASSQTLGEPQHF; CDR3 DNA: TGTGCCAGCAGCCAAACGTTAGGGGAGCCCCAGCATTTT
V gene: TRBV19; clone size: -; J gene: TRBJ2-3; D gene: -; CDR3 protein: CASTPRGGNTQYF; CDR3 DNA: TGTGCCAGTACCCCCAGGGGGGGGAATACGCAGTATTTT
V gene: TRBV18; clone size: few; J gene: TRBJ1-1; D gene: -; CDR3 protein: CASSPLGPNTEAFF; CDR3 DNA: TGTGCCAGCTCACCACTCGGGCCGAACACTGAAGCTTTCTTT
V gene: TRBV7-9; clone size: -; J gene: TRBJ1-4; D gene: -; CDR3 protein: CASSRSPWAEKLFF; CDR3 DNA: TGTGCCAGCAGCCGGTCACCCTGGGCTGAAAAACTGTTTTTT
V gene: TRBV29-1; clone size: -; J gene: TRBJ1-3; D gene: TRBD1; CDR3 protein: CSVGDRIGGNTIYF; CDR3 DNA: TGCAGCGTCGGGGACAGGATCGGTGGAAACACCATATATTTT
V gene: TRBV3-1/TRBV3-2; clone size: -; J gene: TRBJ2-5; D gene: -; CDR3 protein: CASSQVASEETQYF; CDR3 DNA: TGTGCCAGCAGCCAAGTGGCCTCGGAAGAGACCCAGTACTTC
V gene: TRBV18; clone size: -; J gene: TRBJ1-1; D gene: -; CDR3 protein: CASSPGQYEAFF; CDR3 DNA: TGTGCCAGCTCACCAGGACAGTATGAAGCTTTCTTT
V gene: TRBV10-1; clone size: once; J gene: TRBJ2-1; D gene: -; CDR3 protein: CASSESGGGDEQFF; CDR3 DNA: TGCGCCAGCAGTGAGTCGGGGGGAGGCGATGAGCAGTTCTTC
V gene: TRBV7-9; clone size: -; J gene: TRBJ2-7; D gene: -; CDR3 protein: CASSQTFQGTYEQYF; CDR3 DNA: TGTGCCAGCAGCCAAACCTTTCAGGGCACCTACGAGCAGTACTTC
V gene: TRBV4-1; clone size: -; J gene: TRBJ1-5; D gene: -; CDR3 protein: CASSHGGDSGGQPQHF; CDR3 DNA: TGCGCCAGCAGCCACGGAGGGGACTCTGGGGGTCAGCCCCAGCATTTT
V gene: TRBV19; clone size: -; J gene: TRBJ1-1; D gene: -; CDR3 protein: CASQKQVRNTEAFF; CDR3 DNA: TGTGCCAGCCAGAAACAGGTCCGCAACACTGAAGCTTTCTTT
V gene: TRBV3-1/TRBV3-2; clone size: -; J gene: TRBJ1-4; D gene: -; CDR3 protein: CASSQFLWGGDDEKLFF; CDR3 DNA: TGTGCCAGCAGCCAATTTTTGTGGGGGGGGGATGATGAAAAACTGTTTTTT
V gene: TRBV19; clone size: -; J gene: TRBJ2-1; D gene: -; CDR3 protein: CASSGDSPSSYNEQFF; CDR3 DNA: TGTGCCAGTAGTGGGGACTCGCCGAGCTCCTACAATGAGCAGTTCTTC
V gene: TRBV19; clone size: once; J gene: TRBJ1-1; D gene: -; CDR3 protein: CASSMGANTEAFF; CDR3 DNA: TGTGCCAGTAGTATGGGCGCGAACACTGAAGCTTTCTTT
V gene: TRBV19; clone size: few; J gene: TRBJ1-6; D gene: TRBD1; CDR3 protein: CASRGGQGLESPLHF; CDR3 DNA: TGTGCCAGTAGGGGAGGACAGGGACTGGAGTCACCCCTCCACTTT
V gene: TRBV4-1; clone size: -; J gene: TRBJ1-5; D gene: -; CDR3 protein: CASSQVTGGWLDQPQHF; CDR3 DNA: TGCGCCAGCAGCCAAGTGACAGGAGGTTGGCTTGATCAGCCCCAGCATTTT
V gene: TRBV7-9; clone size: -; J gene: TRBJ2-3; D gene: TRBD2; CDR3 protein: CASSSPSGRSTDTQYF; CDR3 DNA: TGTGCCAGCAGCTCCCCTAGCGGGAGGAGCACAGATACGCAGTATTTT
V gene: TRBV28; clone size: -; J gene: TRBJ1-2; D gene: -; CDR3 protein: CASSLLDTPLGYTF; CDR3 DNA: TGTGCCAGCAGTCTTTTGGACACCCCGCTAGGCTACACCTTC
V gene: TRBV4-2; clone size: once; J gene: TRBJ1-1; D gene: TRBD1; CDR3 protein: CASSQAEGAQFAEAFF; CDR3 DNA: TGTGCCAGCAGCCAAGCTGAGGGGGCGCAGTTCGCTGAAGCTTTCTTT
V gene: TRBV5-4; clone size: -; J gene: TRBJ2-3; D gene: -; CDR3 protein: CASSLPEGTQYF; CDR3 DNA: TGTGCCAGCAGCCTACCGGAGGGTACGCAGTATTTT
V gene: TRBV5-1; clone size: -; J gene: TRBJ2-5; D gene: TRBD1; CDR3 protein: CASSLGQGLETQYF; CDR3 DNA: TGCGCCAGCAGCTTGGGACAGGGTCTAGAGACCCAGTACTTC
V gene: TRBV6-1; clone size: -; J gene: TRBJ2-4; D gene: -; CDR3 protein: CASSEAGGGVGVKNIQYF; CDR3 DNA: TGTGCCAGCAGTGAAGCGGGTGGAGGGGTTGGGGTTAAAAACATTCAGTACTTC
V gene: TRBV6-5; clone size: -; J gene: TRBJ2-1; D gene: -; CDR3 protein: CASSMRDREVNEQFF; CDR3 DNA: TGTGCCAGCAGTATGCGGGACAGAGAAGTCAATGAGCAGTTCTTC
V gene: TRBV15; clone size: -; J gene: TRBJ1-1; D gene: -; CDR3 protein: CATSRPGDTEAFF; CDR3 DNA: TGTGCCACCAGCAGACCCGGTGACACTGAAGCTTTCTTT
V gene: TRBV6-1; clone size: -; J gene: TRBJ1-6; D gene: TRBD1; CDR3 protein: CASSEADRVRNSPLHF; CDR3 DNA: TGTGCCAGCAGTGAAGCGGACAGGGTTAGGAATTCACCCCTCCACTTT
V gene: TRBV7-2; clone size: -; J gene: TRBJ1-3; D gene: TRBD1; CDR3 protein: CASSPRTGAGNTIYF; CDR3 DNA: TGTGCCAGCAGCCCGAGGACAGGGGCTGGAAACACCATATATTTT
V gene: TRBV5-1; clone size: -; J gene: TRBJ1-4; D gene: -; CDR3 protein: CASSLASAQGAANEKLFF; CDR3 DNA: TGCGCCAGCAGCTTGGCTTCCGCCCAAGGGGCGGCTAATGAAAAACTGTTTTTT
V gene: TRBV6-5; clone size: once; J gene: TRBJ1-2; D gene: -; CDR3 protein: CASSYDFVATYGYTF; CDR3 DNA: TGTGCCAGCAGTTACGATTTTGTGGCGACCTATGGCTACACCTTC
V gene: TRBV3-1/TRBV3-2; clone size: -; J gene: TRBJ1-2; D gene: TRBD1; CDR3 protein: CASSQDGQGWYGYTF; CDR3 DNA: TGTGCCAGCAGCCAAGATGGACAGGGCTGGTATGGCTACACCTTC
V gene: TRBV7-9; clone size: -; J gene: TRBJ1-1; D gene: -; CDR3 protein: CASSSGPKGAFF; CDR3 DNA: TGTGCCAGCAGCTCAGGACCTAAAGGAGCTTTCTTT
V gene: TRBV27; clone size: -; J gene: TRBJ1-2; D gene: -; CDR3 protein: CASSSSTANYGYTF; CDR3 DNA: TGTGCCAGCAGCTCTTCGACAGCTAACTATGGCTACACCTTC
V gene: TRBV5-4; clone size: -; J gene: TRBJ2-7; D gene: TRBD1; CDR3 protein: CASSRLGTGYREQYF; CDR3 DNA: TGTGCCAGTTCGAGGTTGGGGACAGGGTATCGCGAGCAGTACTTC